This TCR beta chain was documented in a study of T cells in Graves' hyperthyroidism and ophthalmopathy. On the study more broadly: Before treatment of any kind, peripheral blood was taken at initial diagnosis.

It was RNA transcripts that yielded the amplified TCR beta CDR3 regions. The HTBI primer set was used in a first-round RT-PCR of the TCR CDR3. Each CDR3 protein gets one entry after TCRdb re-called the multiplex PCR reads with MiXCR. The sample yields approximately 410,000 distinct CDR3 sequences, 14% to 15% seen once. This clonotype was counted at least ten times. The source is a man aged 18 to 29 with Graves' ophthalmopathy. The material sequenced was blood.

The CDR3 DNA is TGTGCCAGCAGCCCCGACACTTACTACGAGCAGTACTTC. It specifies CASSPDTYYEQYF. The rearrangement links TRBV12-3 or TRBV12-4 to TRBJ2-7; unclear D gene. This CDR3 comprises 13 residues. V lost 6 bases and J lost 3, with 12 bases in between.